The clone carrying this TCR beta chain was observed a few times. Its antigen is unknown. Two oligonucleotides, mixed equimolar, formed the beta constant-region primer covering TRBC1 and TRBC2. Ligated cDNA was amplified by four rounds of PCR with nested alpha and beta constant-region primers and SP2. An oligonucleotide with the SP2 primer and a 12-nucleotide UMI was ligated to the cDNA 3' end. One entry per CDR3 protein results from TCRdb running MiXCR on the UMI-ligation and nested PCR reads. The sample holds more than 95,000 distinct CDR3 sequences; roughly 14% are singletons and the top ten take 2.8%. Per germline, CDR1 SQVTM and CDR2 ANQGSEA. Losses at the gene ends were 5 bases for V and 4 bases for J; bases not matched to a gene: 5. The CDR3 totals 13 residues. This specimen belongs to a study of naive and memory T cell subsets. Findings and limits, study-wide: Over 95% of naive TCR sequences appeared only once after error correction, unlike memory subsets. Especially in CD8 cells, naive repertoires contained a few larger clonotypes, possibly CD45RA-re-expressing memory cells.

After CD4 positive bead selection, the CD4-negative fraction gave CD8 T cells. Four subsets defined by CD45RA and CD27 were sorted after CD3, CD4, CD8 and live/dead staining. The gene calls are TRBV29-1 and TRBJ2-7, with 10 nucleotides matching TRBD2. The receptor was isolated from a human donor in good health. Specimen: naive CD8+ T cells from blood. The CDR3 loop is CSVLGTSEYEQYF. Here the CDR3 DNA reads TGCAGCGTTTTAGGGACTAGCGAGTACGAGCAGTACTTC.